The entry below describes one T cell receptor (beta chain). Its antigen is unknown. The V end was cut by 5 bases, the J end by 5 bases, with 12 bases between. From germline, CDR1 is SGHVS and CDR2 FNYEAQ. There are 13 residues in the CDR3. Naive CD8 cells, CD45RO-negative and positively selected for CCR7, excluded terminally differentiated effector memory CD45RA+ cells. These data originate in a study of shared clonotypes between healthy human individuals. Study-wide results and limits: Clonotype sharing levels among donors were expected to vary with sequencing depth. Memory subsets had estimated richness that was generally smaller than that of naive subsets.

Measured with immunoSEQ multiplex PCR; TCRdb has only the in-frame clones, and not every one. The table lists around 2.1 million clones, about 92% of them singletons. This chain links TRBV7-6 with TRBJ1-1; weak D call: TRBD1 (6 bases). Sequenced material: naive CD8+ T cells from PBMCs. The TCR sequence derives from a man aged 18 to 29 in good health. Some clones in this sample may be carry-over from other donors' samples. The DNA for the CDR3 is TGTGCCAGCAGCCCATTACAGGGAACTGAAGCTTTCTTT. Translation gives CASSPLQGTEAFF. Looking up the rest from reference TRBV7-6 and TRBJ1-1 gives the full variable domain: GAGVSQSPRYKVTKRGQDVALRCDPISGHVSLYWYRQALGQGPEFLTYFNYEAQQDKSGLPNDRFSAERPEGSISTLTIQRTEQRDSAMYRCASSPLQGTEAFFGQGTRLTVV.